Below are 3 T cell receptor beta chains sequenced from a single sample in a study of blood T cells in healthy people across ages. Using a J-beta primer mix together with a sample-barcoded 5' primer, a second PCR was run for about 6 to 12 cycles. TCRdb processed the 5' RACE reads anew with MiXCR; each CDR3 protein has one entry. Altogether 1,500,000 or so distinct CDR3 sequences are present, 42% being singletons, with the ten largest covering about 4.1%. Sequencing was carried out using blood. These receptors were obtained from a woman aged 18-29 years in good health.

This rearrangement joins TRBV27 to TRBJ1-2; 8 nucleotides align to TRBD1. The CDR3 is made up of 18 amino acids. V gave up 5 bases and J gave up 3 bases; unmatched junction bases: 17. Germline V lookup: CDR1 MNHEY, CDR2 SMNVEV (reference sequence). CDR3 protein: CASSTSGQGFGGDYGYTF. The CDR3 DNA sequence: TGTGCCAGCAGTACTTCCGGACAGGGATTTGGCGGGGACTATGGCTACACCTTC.

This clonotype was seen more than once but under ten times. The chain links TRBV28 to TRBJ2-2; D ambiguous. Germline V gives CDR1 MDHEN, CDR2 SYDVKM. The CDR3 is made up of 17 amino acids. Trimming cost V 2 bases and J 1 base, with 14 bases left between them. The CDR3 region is CASSLPPSILNTGELFF. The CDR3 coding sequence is TGTGCCAGCAGTTTACCCCCTTCGATCTTGAACACCGGGGAGCTGTTTTTT.

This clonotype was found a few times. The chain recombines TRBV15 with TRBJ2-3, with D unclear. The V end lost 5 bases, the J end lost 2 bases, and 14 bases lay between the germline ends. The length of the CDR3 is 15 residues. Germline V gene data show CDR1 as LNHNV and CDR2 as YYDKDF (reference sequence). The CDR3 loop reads CATSPPRPSTDTQYF. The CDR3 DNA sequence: TGTGCCACCAGCCCACCACGTCCTTCCACAGATACGCAGTATTTT.